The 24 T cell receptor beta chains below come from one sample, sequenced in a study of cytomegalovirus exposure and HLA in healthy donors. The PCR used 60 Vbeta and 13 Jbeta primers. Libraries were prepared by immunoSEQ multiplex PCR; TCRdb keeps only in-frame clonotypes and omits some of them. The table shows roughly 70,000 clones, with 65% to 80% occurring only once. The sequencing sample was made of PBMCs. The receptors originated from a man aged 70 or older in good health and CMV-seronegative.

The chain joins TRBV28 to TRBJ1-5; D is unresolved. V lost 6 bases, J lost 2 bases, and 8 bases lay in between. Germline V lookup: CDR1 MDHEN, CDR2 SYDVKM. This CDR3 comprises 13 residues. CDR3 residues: CASRAGGNQPQHF. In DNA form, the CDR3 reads TGTGCCAGCAGGGCTGGTGGCAATCAGCCCCAGCATTTT.

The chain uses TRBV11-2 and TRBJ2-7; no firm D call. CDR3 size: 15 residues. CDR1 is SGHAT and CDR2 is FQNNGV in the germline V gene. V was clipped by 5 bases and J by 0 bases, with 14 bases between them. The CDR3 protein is CASSPGAEYSYEQYF. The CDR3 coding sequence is TGTGCCAGCAGCCCTGGTGCAGAATACTCCTACGAGCAGTACTTC.

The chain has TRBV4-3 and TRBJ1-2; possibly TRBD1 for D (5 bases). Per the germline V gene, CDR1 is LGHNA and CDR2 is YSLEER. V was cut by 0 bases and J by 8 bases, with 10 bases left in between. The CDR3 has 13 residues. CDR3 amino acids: CASSQDGAIGYTF. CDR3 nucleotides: TGCGCCAGCAGCCAAGATGGGGCTATAGGCTACACCTTC.

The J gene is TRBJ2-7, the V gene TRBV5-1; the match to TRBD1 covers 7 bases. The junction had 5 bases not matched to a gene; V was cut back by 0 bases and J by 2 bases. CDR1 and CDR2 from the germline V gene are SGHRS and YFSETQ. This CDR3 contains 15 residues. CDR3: CASSLGTGPAYEQYF. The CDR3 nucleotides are TGCGCCAGCAGCTTGGGGACAGGACCAGCCTACGAGCAGTACTTC.

CDR3 DNA: TGTGCCAGCAGTGACACGACTCGGGCCGGGGTCCAACCCTCCTACAATGAGCAGTTCTTC. Translation: CASSDTTRAGVQPSYNEQFF. This chain links TRBV6-4 with TRBJ2-1, with D perhaps TRBD2 (5 bases). Germline V gives CDR1 MRHNA, CDR2 SNTAGT. V dropped 2 bases and J dropped 0 bases, with 23 bases sitting between them. The length of the CDR3 is 20 residues.

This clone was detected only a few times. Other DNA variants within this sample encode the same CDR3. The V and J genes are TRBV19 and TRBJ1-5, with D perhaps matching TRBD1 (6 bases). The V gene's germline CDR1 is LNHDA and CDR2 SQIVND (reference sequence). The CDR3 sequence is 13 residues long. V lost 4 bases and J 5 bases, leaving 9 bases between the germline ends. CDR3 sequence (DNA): TGTGCCAGTAGTACACAGGGTGATCAGCCCCAGCATTTT. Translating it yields CASSTQGDQPQHF. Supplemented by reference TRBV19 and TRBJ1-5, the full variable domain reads DGGITQSPKYLFRKEGQNVTLSCEQNLNHDAMYWYRQDPGQGLRLIYYSQIVNDFQKGDIAEGYSVSREKKESFPLTVTSAQKNPTAFYLCASSTQGDQPQHFGDGTRLSIL.

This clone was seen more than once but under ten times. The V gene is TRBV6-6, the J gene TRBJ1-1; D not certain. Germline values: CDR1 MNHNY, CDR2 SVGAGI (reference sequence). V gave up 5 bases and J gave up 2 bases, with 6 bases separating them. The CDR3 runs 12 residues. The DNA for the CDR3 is TGTGCCAGCAGTCTCGTCAACACTGAAGCTTTCTTT. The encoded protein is CASSLVNTEAFF.

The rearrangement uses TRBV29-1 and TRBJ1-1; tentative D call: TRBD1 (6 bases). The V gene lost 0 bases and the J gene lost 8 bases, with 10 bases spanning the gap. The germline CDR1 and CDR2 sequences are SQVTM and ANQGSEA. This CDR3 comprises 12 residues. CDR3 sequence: CSVEEARGEAFF. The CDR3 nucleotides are TGCAGCGTTGAAGAGGCCAGGGGCGAAGCTTTCTTT. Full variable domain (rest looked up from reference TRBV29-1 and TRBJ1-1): SAVISQKPSRDICQRGTSLTIQCQVDSQVTMMFWYRQQPGQSLTLIATANQGSEATYESGFVIDKFPISRPNLTFSTLTVSNMSPEDSSIYLCSVEEARGEAFFGQGTRLTVV.

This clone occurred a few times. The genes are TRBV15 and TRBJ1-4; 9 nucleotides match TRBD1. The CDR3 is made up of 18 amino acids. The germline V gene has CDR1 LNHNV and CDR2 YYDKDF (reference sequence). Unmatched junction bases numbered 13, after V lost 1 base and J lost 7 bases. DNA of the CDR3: TGTGCCACCAGCAGAGGGTTAGGGACAGGGTTTACTTCTGAAAAACTGTTTTTT. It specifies CATSRGLGTGFTSEKLFF.

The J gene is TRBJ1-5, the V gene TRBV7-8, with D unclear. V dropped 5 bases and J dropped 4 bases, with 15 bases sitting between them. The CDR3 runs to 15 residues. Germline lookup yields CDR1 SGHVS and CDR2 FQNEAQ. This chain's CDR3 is CASSLLALGNQPQHF. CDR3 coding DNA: TGTGCCAGCAGCCTCCTGGCCCTAGGAAATCAGCCCCAGCATTTT. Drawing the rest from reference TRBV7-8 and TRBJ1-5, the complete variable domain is GAGVSQSPRYKVAKRGQDVALRCDPISGHVSLFWYQQALGQGPEFLTYFQNEAQLDKSGLPSDRFFAERPEGSVSTLKIQRTQQEDSAVYLCASSLLALGNQPQHFGDGTRLSIL.

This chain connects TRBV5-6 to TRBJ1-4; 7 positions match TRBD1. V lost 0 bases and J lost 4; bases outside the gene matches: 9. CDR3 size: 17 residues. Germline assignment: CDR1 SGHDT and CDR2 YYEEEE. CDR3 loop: CASSLGPPGQSNEKLFF. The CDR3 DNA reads TGTGCCAGCAGCTTGGGCCCCCCGGGACAGAGTAATGAAAAACTGTTTTTT.

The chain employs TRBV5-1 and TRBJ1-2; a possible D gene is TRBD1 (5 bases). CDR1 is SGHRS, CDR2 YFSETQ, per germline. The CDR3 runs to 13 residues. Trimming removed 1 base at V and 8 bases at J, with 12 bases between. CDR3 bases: TGCGCCAGCAGCTTGTTGGCGGGGGAAGGCTACACCTTC. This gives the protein CASSLLAGEGYTF.

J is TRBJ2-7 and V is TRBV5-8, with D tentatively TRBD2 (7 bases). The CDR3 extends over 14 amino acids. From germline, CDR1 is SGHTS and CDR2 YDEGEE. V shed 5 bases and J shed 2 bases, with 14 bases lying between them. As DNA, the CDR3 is TGTGCCAGCAGTGGGGGGGGCTCCCCCTACGAGCAGTACTTC. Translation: CASSGGGSPYEQYF.

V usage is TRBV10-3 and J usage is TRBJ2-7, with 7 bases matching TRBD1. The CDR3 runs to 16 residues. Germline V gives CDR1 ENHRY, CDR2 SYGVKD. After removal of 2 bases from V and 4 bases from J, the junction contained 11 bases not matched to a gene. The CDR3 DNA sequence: TGTGCCATCAGTGAGCCCAACGACGCACAGGGGTACGAGCAGTACTTC. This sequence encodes CAISEPNDAQGYEQYF.

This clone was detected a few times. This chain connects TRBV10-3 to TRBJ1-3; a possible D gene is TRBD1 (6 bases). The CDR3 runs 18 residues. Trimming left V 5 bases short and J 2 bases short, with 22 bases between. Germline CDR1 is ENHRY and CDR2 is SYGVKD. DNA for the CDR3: TGTGCCATCAGTCTACAAATCGGGGGGGCAACAGCTGGAAACACCATATATTTT. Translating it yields CAISLQIGGATAGNTIYF.

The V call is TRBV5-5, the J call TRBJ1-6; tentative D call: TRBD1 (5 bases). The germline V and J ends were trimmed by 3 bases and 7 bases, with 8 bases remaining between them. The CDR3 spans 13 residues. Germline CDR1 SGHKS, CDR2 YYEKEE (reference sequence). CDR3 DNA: TGTGCCAGCAGCTCAAGACAGAATTCACCCCTCCACTTT. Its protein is CASSSRQNSPLHF.

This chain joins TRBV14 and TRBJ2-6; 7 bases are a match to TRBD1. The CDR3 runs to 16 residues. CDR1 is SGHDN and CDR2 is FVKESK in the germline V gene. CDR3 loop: CGRVTGVRSGANVLTF. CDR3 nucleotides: TGTGGGCGGGTAACAGGGGTGCGCTCTGGGGCCAACGTCCTGACTTTC. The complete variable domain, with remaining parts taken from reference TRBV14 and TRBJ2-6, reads EAGVTQFPSHSVIEKGQTVTLRCDPISGHDNLYWYRRVMGKEIKFLLHFVKESKQDESGMPNNRFLAERTGGTYSTLKVQPAELEDSGVYFCGRVTGVRSGANVLTFGAGSRLTVL.

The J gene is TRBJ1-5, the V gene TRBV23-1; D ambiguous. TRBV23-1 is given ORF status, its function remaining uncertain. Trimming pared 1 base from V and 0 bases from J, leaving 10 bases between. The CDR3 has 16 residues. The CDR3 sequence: CASSQWRRVSNQPQHF. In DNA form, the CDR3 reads TGCGCCAGCAGTCAATGGAGGAGGGTTAGCAATCAGCCCCAGCATTTT.

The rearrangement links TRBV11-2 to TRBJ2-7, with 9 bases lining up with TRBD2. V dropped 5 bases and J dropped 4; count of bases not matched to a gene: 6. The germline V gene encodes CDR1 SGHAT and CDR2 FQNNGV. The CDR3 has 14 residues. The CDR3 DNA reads TGTGCCAGCAGCCAACTCGCGGGGGGGTACGAGCAGTACTTC. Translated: CASSQLAGGYEQYF.

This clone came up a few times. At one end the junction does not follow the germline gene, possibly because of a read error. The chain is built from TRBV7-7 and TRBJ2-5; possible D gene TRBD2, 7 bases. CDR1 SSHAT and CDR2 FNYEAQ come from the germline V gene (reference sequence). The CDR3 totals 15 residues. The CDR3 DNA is TGTGCTAGCAGCTTAGGGGGGGACCCTCAAGAGACCCAGTACTTC. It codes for CASSLGGDPQETQYF.

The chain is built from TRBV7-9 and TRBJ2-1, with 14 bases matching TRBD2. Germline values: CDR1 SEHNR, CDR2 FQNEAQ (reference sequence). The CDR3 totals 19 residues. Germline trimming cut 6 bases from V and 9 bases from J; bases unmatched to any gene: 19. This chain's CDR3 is CASRSTPGLAGVQNREQFF. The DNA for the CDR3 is TGTGCCAGCAGATCTACCCCGGGACTAGCGGGGGTACAGAACCGTGAGCAGTTCTTC.

This CDR3 reads CASITGPSGNTIYF. Written as DNA, the CDR3 is TGTGCCAGCATCACAGGGCCCTCTGGAAACACCATATATTTT. V usage is TRBV7-2 and J usage is TRBJ1-3; possibly TRBD1 for D (6 bases). CDR1 SGHTA and CDR2 FQGNSA come from the germline V gene. The ends were cut back, 7 bases at V and 0 bases at J, with 10 bases in the middle. This CDR3 spans 14 amino acids. The variable domain in full, completed from reference TRBV7-2 and TRBJ1-3, reads GAGVSQSPSNKVTEKGKDVELRCDPISGHTALYWYRQSLGQGLEFLIYFQGNSAPDKSGLPSDRFSAERTGGSVSTLTIQRTQQEDSAVYLCASITGPSGNTIYFGEGSWLTVV.

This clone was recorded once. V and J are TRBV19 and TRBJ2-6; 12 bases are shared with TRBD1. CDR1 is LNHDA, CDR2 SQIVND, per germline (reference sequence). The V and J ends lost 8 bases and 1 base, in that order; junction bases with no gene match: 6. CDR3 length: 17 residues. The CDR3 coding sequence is TGTGCCAGTTCCCCGGGACAGGGGGCGTCTGGGGCCAACGTCCTGACTTTC. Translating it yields CASSPGQGASGANVLTF.

In nucleotides, the CDR3 is TGTGCCAGCAGCTTAAGCGGGACAGGGATGTACGAGCAGTACTTC. Residues: CASSLSGTGMYEQYF. The rearrangement links TRBV7-2 to TRBJ2-7; TRBD1 matches 9 bases. V lost 2 bases and J lost 4; bases outside the gene matches: 6. Germline V gene sequence: CDR1 SGHTA, CDR2 FQGNSA. The CDR3 is 15 residues long.